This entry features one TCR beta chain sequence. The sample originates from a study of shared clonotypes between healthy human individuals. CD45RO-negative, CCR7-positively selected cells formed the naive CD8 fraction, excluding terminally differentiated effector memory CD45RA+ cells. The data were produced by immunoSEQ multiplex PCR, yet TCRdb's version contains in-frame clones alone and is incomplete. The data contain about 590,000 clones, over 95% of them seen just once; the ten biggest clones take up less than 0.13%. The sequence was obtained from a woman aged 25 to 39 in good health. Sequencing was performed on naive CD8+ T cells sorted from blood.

The CDR3 DNA reads TGTGCCAGCAGTCCCGGACTAGCGGGAAGCCAAGAGACCCAGTACTTC. Its translation is CASSPGLAGSQETQYF. The chain links TRBV27 to TRBJ2-5; 12 bases are shared with TRBD2. V was clipped by 5 bases and J by 1 base; unmatched bases: 5. In germline, CDR1 is MNHEY, CDR2 SMNVEV (reference sequence). This CDR3 has 16 residues.